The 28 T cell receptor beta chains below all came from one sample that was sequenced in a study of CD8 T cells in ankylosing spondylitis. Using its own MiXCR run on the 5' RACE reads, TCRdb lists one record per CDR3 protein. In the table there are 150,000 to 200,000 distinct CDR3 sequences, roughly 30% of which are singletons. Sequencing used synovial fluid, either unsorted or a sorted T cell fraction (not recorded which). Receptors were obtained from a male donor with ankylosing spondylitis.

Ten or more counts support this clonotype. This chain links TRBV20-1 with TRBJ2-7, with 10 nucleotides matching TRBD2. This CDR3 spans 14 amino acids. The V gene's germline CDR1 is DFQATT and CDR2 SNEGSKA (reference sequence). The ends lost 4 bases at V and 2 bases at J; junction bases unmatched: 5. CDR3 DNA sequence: TGCAGTGCTATACTAGCGGGACTGCCCTACGAGCAGTACTTC. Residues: CSAILAGLPYEQYF.

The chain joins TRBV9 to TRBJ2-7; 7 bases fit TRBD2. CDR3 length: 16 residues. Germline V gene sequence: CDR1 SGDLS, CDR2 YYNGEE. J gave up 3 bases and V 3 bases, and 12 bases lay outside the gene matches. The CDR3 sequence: CASSAPPLAACYEQYF. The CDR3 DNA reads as TGTGCCAGCAGCGCCCCCCCGCTAGCGGCCTGCTACGAGCAGTACTTC.

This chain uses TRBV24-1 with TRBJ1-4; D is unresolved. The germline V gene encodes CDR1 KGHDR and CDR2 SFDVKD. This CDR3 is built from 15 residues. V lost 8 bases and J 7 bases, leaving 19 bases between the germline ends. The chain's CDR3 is CATIGTGRFSEKLFF. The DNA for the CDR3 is TGTGCCACCATAGGCACGGGGAGGTTTTCTGAAAAACTGTTTTTT.

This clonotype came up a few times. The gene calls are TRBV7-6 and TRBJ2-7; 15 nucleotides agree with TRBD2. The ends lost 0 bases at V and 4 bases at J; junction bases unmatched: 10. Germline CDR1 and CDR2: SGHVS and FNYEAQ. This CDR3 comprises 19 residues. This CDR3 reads CASSLASRGLAGGGYEQYF. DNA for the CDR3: TGTGCCAGCAGCTTAGCCTCCCGGGGACTAGCGGGAGGCGGGTACGAGCAGTACTTC.

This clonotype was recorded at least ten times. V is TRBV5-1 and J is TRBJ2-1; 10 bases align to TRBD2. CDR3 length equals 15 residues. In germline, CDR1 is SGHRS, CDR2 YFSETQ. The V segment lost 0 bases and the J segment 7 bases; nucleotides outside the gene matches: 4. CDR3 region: CASSLVPTSGNEQFF. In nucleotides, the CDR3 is TGCGCCAGCAGCTTGGTTCCGACTAGCGGGAATGAGCAGTTCTTC.

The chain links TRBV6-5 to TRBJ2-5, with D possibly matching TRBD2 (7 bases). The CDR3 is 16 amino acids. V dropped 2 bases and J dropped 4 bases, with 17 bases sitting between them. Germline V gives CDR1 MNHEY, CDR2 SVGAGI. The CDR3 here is CASSYGAGARSETQYF. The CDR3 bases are TGTGCCAGCAGTTACGGGGCGGGGGCCCGTTCAGAGACCCAGTACTTC.

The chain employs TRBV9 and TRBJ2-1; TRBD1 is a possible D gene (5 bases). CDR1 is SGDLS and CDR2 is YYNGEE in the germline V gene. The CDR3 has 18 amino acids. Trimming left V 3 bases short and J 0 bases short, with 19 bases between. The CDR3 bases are TGTGCCAGCAGCGAGGGGCCCCAATTTAGCCGCTCCTACAATGAGCAGTTCTTC. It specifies CASSEGPQFSRSYNEQFF. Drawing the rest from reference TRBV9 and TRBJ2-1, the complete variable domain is DSGVTQTPKHLITATGQRVTLRCSPRSGDLSVYWYQQSLDQGLQFLIQYYNGEERAKGNILERFSAQQFPDLHSELNLSSLELGDSALYFCASSEGPQFSRSYNEQFFGPGTRLTVL.

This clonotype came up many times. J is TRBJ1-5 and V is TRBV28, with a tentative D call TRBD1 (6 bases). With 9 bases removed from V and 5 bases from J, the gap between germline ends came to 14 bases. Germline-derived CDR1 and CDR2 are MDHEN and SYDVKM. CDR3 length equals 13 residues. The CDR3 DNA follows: TGTGCCAGTGGCAGCAGGGGTCATCAGCCCCAGCATTTT. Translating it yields CASGSRGHQPQHF.

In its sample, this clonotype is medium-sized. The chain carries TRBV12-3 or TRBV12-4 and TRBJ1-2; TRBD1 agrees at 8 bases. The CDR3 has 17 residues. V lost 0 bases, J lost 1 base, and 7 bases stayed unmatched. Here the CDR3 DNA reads TGTGCCAGCAGTTTAGCGGTTGGGACAGGAGTTAACTATGGCTACACCTTC. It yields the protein CASSLAVGTGVNYGYTF.

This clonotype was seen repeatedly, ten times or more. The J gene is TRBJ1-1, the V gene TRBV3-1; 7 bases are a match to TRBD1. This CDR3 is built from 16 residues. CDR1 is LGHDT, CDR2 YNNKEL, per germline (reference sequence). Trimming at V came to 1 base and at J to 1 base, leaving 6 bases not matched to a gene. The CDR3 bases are TGTGCCAGCAGCCAAGCGACAGGGATGGGGAACACTGAAGCTTTCTTT. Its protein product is CASSQATGMGNTEAFF.

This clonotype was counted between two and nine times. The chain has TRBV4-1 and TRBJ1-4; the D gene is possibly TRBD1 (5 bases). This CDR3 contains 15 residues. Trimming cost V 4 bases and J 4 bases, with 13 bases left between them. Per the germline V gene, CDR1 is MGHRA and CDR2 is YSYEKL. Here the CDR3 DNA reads TGCGCCAGCAGCCGGGGCCCCGCGGATAATGAAAAACTGTTTTTT. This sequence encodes CASSRGPADNEKLFF.

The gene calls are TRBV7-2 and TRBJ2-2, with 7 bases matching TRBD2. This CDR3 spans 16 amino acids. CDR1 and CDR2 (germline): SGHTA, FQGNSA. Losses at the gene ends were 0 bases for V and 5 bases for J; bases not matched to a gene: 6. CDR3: CASSLAVGAGTGELFF. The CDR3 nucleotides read TGTGCCAGCAGCTTAGCGGTGGGAGCGGGAACCGGGGAGCTGTTTTTT.

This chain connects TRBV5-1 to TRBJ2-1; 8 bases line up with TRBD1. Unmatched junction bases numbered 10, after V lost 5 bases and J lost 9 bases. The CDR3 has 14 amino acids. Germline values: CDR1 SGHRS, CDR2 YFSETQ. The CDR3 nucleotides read TGCGCCAGCAGTATACTCCAGGGGGCAAGTGAGCAGTTCTTC. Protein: CASSILQGASEQFF.

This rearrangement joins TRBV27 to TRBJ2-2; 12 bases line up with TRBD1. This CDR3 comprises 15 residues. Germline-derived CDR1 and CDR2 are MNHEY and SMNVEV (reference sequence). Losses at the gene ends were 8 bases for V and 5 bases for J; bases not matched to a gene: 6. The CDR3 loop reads CASRGQGAGTGELFF. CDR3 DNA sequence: TGTGCCAGCCGGGGACAGGGGGCCGGAACCGGGGAGCTGTTTTTT.

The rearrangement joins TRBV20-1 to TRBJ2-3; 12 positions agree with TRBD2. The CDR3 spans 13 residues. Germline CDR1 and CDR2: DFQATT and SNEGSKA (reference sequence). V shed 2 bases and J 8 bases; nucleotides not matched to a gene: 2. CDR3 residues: CSARTSGRPTQYF. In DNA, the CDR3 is TGCAGTGCTAGAACTAGCGGGAGGCCTACGCAGTATTTT.

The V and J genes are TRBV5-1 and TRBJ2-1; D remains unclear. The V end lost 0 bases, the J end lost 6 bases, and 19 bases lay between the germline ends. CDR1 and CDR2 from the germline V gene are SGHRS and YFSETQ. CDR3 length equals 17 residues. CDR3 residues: CASSLADSRRSANEQFF. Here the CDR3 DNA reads TGCGCCAGCAGCTTGGCTGACTCCCGCCGTAGTGCCAATGAGCAGTTCTTC.

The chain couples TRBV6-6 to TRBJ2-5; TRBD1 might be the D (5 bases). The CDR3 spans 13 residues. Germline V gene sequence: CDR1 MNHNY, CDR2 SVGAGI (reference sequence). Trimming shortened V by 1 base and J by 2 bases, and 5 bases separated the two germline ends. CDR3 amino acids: CASSYYRQETQYF. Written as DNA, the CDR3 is TGTGCCAGCAGTTACTACAGGCAAGAGACCCAGTACTTC.

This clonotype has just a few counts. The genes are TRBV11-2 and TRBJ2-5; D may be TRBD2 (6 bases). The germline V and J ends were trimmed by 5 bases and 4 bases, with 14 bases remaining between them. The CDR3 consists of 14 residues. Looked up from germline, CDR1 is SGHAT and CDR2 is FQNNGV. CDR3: CASSPSQGGETQYF. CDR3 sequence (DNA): TGTGCCAGCAGCCCCAGTCAGGGAGGAGAGACCCAGTACTTC.

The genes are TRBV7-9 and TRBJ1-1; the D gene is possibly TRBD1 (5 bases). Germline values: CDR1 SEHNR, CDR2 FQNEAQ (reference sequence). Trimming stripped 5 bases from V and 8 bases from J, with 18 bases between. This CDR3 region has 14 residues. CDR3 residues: CASSPHGKGPEAFF. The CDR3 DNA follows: TGTGCCAGCAGCCCCCACGGGAAGGGGCCGGAAGCTTTCTTT.

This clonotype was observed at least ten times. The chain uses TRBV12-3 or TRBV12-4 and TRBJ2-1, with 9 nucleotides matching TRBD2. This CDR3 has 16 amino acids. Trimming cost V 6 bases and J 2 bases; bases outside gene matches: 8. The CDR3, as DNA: TGTGCCAGCAGCCATAGCGGGAGAGGTACCTACAATGAGCAGTTCTTC. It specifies CASSHSGRGTYNEQFF.

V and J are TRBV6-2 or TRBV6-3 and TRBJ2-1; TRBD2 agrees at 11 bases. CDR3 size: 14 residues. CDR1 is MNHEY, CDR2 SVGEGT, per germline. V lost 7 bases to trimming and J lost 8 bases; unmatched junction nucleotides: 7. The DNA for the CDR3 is TGTGCCAGCACCCCGGGACTAGCGGCCTATGAGCAGTTCTTC. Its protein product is CASTPGLAAYEQFF.

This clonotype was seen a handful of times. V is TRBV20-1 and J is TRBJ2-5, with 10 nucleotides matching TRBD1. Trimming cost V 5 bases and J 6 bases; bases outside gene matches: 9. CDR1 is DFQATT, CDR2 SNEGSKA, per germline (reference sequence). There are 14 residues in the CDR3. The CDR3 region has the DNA TGCAGTGCTGGATGGACAGGGGGGGAAAAGACCCAGTACTTC. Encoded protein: CSAGWTGGEKTQYF.

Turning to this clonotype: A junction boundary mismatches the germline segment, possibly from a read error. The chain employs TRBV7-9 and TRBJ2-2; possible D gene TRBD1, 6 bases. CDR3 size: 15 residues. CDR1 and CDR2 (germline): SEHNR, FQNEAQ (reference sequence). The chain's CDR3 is CTSITGTVITGELFF. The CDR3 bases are TGTACCAGCATCACAGGGACGGTGATCACCGGGGAGCTGTTTTTT.

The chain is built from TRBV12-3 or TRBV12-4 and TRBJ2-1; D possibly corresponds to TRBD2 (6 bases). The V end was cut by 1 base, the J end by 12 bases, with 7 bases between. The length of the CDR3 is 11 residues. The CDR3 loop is CASSLGTMQFF. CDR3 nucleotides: TGTGCCAGCAGTTTAGGGACTATGCAGTTCTTC.

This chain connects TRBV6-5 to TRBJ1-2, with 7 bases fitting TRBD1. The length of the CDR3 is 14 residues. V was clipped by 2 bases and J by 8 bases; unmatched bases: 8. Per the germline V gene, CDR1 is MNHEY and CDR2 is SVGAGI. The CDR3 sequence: CASSYLGGGDGYTF. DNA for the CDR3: TGTGCCAGCAGTTACCTGGGAGGGGGCGACGGCTACACCTTC.

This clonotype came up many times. As DNA, the CDR3 is TGTGCCAGCAGCTTATGGGAGTACGCCGCCGGGGGAGGTAACACTGAAGCTTTCTTT. Translation gives CASSLWEYAAGGGNTEAFF. J is TRBJ1-1 and V is TRBV11-2; weak D call: TRBD1 (5 bases). The CDR3 totals 19 residues. Trimming pared 2 bases from V and 2 bases from J, leaving 24 bases between. Germline CDR1 is SGHAT and CDR2 is FQNNGV.

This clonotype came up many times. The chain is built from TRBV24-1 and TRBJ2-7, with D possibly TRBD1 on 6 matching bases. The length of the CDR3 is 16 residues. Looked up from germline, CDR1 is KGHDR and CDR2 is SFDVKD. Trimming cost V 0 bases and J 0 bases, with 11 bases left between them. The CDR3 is CATSDLRQGTSYEQYF. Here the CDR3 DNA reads TGTGCCACCAGTGATTTGAGGCAGGGGACCTCCTACGAGCAGTACTTC.

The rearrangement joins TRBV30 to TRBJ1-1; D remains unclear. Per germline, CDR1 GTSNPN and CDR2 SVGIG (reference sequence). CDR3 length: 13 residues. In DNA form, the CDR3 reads TGTGCATCTCAACCGGGGATGAACACTGAAGCTTTCTTT. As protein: CASQPGMNTEAFF.